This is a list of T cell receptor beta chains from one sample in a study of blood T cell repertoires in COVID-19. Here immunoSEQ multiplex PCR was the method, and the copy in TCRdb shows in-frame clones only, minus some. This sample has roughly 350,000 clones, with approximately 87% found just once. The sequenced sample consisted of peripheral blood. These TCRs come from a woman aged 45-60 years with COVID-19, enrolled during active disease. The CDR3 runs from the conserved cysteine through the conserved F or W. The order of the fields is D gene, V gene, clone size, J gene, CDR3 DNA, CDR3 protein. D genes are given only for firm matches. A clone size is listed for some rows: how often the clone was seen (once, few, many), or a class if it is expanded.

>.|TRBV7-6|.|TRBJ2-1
TGTGCCAGCAGCTTAGTACGTTCTAGGGGAAATGAGCAGTTCTTC
CASSLVRSRGNEQFF
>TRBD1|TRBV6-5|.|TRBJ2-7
TGTGCCAGCAGTGACTCGACAGGGGATTTTGAAAGGCAGTACTTC
CASSDSTGDFERQYF
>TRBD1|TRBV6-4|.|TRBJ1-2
TGTGCCAGCAGTCCTACAGGGGCTCGAGTGGGTGGCTACACCTTC
CASSPTGARVGGYTF
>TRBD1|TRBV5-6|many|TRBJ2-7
TGTGCCAGCAGCTACGGACAGGGCAGGGAGCAGTACTTC
CASSYGQGREQYF
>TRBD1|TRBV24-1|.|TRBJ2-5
TGTGCCACCAGTGATGCGGGACAGGGGTTAGTAGAGACCCAGTACTTC
CATSDAGQGLVETQYF
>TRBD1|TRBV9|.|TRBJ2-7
TGTGCCAGCAGCGCAGGGACAGGGGGCGTTGGGCAGTACTTC
CASSAGTGGVGQYF
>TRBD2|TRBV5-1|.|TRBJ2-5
TGCGCCAGCAGCTTGGCGGGACTAGCGGGAGGTGGGCCAGAGACCCAGTACTTC
CASSLAGLAGGGPETQYF
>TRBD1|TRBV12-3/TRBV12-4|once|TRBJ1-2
TGTGCCAGCAGCCTGACAGGGGAGAGGGGCTACACCTTC
CASSLTGERGYTF
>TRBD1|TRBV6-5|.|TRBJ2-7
TGTGCCAGCAGGTGGGACAGGGGGCGCCAAGAGCAGTACTTC
CASRWDRGRQEQYF
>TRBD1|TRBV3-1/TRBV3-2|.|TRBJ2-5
TGTGCCAGCAGCCAACCCCGGGACAGATTTCAAGAGACCCAGTACTTC
CASSQPRDRFQETQYF
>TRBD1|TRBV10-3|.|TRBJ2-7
TGTGCCATCAGTGAGAGGGGGACAGACTACGAGCAGTACTTC
CAISERGTDYEQYF
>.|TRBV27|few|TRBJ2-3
TGTGCCAGCGTCTATCGGCCGGCGGGACGAGATACGCAGTATTTT
CASVYRPAGRDTQYF
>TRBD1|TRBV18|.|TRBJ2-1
TGTGCCAGCTCACCACGGCGGGACAGGGGGTTTGTTGAGCAGTTCTTC
CASSPRRDRGFVEQFF
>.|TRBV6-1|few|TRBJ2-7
TGTGCCAGCAGTGACACTAGCTCCTACGAGCAGTACTTC
CASSDTSSYEQYF
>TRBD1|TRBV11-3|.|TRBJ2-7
TGTGCCAGCAGCTTAGATGACAGGGGAACCTACGAGCAGTACTTC
CASSLDDRGTYEQYF
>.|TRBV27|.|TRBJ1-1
TGTGCCAGCAGTAGCCACAGGGTTACTGAAGCTTTCTTT
CASSSHRVTEAFF
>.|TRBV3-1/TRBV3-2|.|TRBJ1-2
TGTGCCAGCAGCCTGACCGACTCAGACCGCTACACCTTC
CASSLTDSDRYTF
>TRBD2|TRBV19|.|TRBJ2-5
TGTGCCAGTACTTGGGGTGGTAGCGGGACAGAGACCCAGTACTTC
CASTWGGSGTETQYF
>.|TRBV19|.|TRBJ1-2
TGTGCCAGTAGTATAGATTCCCACTACCTAGCTAACTATGGCTACACCTTC
CASSIDSHYLANYGYTF
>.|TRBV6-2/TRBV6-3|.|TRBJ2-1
TGTGCCAGCAGTGGAGGTTATGGCGAGCAGTTCTTC
CASSGGYGEQFF
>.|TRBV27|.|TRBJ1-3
TGTGCCAGCAGTCCCGTTGCGGGGGCGACTGGAAACACCATATATTTT
CASSPVAGATGNTIYF
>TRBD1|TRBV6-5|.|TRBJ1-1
TGTGCCAGCTCCTGGACAGGGCTGAACACTGAAGCTTTCTTT
CASSWTGLNTEAFF
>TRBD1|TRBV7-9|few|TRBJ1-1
TGTGCCGGAGACAGGGGACTAGAAGCTTTCTTT
CAGDRGLEAFF
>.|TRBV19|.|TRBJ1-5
TGTGCCAGTAGTATCCGACAGGGCAATCAGCCCCAGCATTTT
CASSIRQGNQPQHF
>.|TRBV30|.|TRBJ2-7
TGTGCCTGGAGTGCATATGGGGCCGAGCAGTACTTC
CAWSAYGAEQYF
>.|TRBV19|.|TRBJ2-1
TGTGCCAGTAGTATAGGGCAAAACGAGCAGTTCTTC
CASSIGQNEQFF
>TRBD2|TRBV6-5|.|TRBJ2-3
TGTGCCAGCAGTTACGATCCAGCGGGAGCTGTAGATACGCAGTATTTT
CASSYDPAGAVDTQYF
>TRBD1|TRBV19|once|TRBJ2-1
TGTGCCAGTAGATCAACGGGAGCCGGGACAGGGTATAGGAATGAGCAGTTCTTC
CASRSTGAGTGYRNEQFF
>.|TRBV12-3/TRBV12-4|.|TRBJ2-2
TGTGCCAGCAGCCGTCCCCGGGCCGGGGAGCTGTTTTTT
CASSRPRAGELFF
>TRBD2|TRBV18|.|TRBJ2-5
TGTGCCAGCTCACGCGGGAGCCAGGAGACCCAGTACTTC
CASSRGSQETQYF
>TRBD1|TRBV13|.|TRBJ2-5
TGTGCCAGCAGACCCGCCCCCCAAGGGGGCGTCCAAGAGACCCAGTACTTC
CASRPAPQGGVQETQYF
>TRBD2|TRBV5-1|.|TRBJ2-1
TGCGCCAGCAGCTTGTGGTCCCTAGCGGGAGGGCCCTCCACTGAGCAGTTCTTC
CASSLWSLAGGPSTEQFF
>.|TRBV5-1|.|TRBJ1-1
TGCGCCAGCAGCTTGGACCGAAGCGCTACGAACACTGAAGCTTTCTTT
CASSLDRSATNTEAFF
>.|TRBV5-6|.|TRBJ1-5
TGTGCCAGCAGCTCCAACAGGAGGGGACAGCCCCAGCATTTT
CASSSNRRGQPQHF
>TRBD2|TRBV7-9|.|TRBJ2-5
TGTGCCAGCAGCCCTAGTGGGCTAGCGGGAGTTCGGGAGACCCAGTACTTC
CASSPSGLAGVRETQYF
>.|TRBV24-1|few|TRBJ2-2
TGTGCCACGAGGGCCCCTGGAACCGGGGAGCTGTTTTTT
CATRAPGTGELFF
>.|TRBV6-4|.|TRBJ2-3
TGTGCCAGCAGTGAAGGGTGGGGCGCAAGCACAGATACGCAGTATTTT
CASSEGWGASTDTQYF
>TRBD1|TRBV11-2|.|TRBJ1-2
TGTGCCAGCAGCTTACGACAGGGAAAACTCTATGGCTACACCTTC
CASSLRQGKLYGYTF
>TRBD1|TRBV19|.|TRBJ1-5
TGTGCCAGTAGTCCCCGACAGGGGCATCAGCCCCAGCATTTT
CASSPRQGHQPQHF
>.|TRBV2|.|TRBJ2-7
TGTGCCAGCAACGGGAGAGGATTTCAGGGCGAGCAGTACTTC
CASNGRGFQGEQYF
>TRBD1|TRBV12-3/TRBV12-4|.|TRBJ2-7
TGTGCCAGCAGTTTAAGGACAGGGTACGAGCAGTACTTC
CASSLRTGYEQYF
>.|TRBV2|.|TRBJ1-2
TGTGCCAGCAGCGCTACAGGTCTTCAAGGCTACACCTTC
CASSATGLQGYTF
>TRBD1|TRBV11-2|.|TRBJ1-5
TGTGCCAGCAGCCTCGGGACAGGGGGTCCTCCCGGCAATCAGCCCCAGCATTTT
CASSLGTGGPPGNQPQHF
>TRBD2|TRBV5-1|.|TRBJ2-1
TGCGCCAGCAGCGCGACTAGCGGGAGCTTAATACAGGATGAGCAGTTCTTC
CASSATSGSLIQDEQFF
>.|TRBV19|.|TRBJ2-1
TGTGCCAGTAGTCCTCCAAGCCTCTCCTACAATGAGCAGTTCTTC
CASSPPSLSYNEQFF
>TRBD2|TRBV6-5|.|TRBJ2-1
TGTGCCACAGGGACTAGCGGGAGCGATGAGCAGTTCTTC
CATGTSGSDEQFF
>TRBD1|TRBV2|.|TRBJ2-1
TGTGCCAGCAGTGAAACCGGCAGGGGGTACAATGAGCAGTTCTTC
CASSETGRGYNEQFF
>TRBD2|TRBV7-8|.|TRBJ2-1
TGTGCCAGCAGCCGAGATCTAGCGGGAGGCCACAATGAGCAGTTCTTC
CASSRDLAGGHNEQFF
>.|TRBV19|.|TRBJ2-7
TGTGCCAGCTCGCGTGGGGGAGGCGAGCAGTACTTC
CASSRGGGEQYF
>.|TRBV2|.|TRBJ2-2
TGTGCCAGCAGTGAGTTACAGGGTAACACCGGGGAGCTGTTTTTT
CASSELQGNTGELFF
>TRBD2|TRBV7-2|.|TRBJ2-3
TGTGCCAGCAGCCTACGTGGGAGGGGCACAGATACGCAGTATTTT
CASSLRGRGTDTQYF
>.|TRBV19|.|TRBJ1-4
TGTGCCAGTAGTATCCAAGGGAGAGGAAAACTGTTTTTT
CASSIQGRGKLFF